This record concerns one T cell receptor beta chain sequence. Measured with immunoSEQ multiplex PCR; TCRdb has only the in-frame clones, and not every one. The repertoire holds a few hundred thousand clones, over 75% seen once, with roughly 0.87% in the top ten. These data belong to a study of blood T cell repertoires in COVID-19. The CDR3 covers 14 residues. With 4 bases clipped from V and 7 bases from J, the junction kept 7 bases outside the gene matches. Per germline, CDR1 MDHEN and CDR2 SYDVKM. The V gene is TRBV28, the J gene TRBJ2-1; 7 bases line up with TRBD2. This clonotype was sampled from a human donor with COVID-19, enrolled during active disease. The donor label of this sample is uncertain. Sequenced: peripheral blood. CDR3 sequence (DNA): TGTGCCAGCAGTTCAAGGACTAGAGGGAATGAGCAGTTCTTC. Translating it yields CASSSRTRGNEQFF.